Following are 24 T cell receptor beta chains from one sample sequenced in a study of blood T cell repertoires in COVID-19. Repertoires were generated with immunoSEQ multiplex PCR, while TCRdb's copy carries only in-frame clones and drops some. The sample lists approximately 230,000 clones; 70% to 90% were seen once. Sequenced input: peripheral blood. The origin of the receptors is a man aged 18-30 years with active or convalescent COVID-19.

This clone has only one observation. This sequence joins TRBV6-5 and TRBJ1-1; D gene uncertain. The CDR3 runs to 12 residues. Germline lookup yields CDR1 MNHEY and CDR2 SVGAGI. The V and J ends lost 5 bases and 4 bases respectively, with 8 bases between them. The CDR3 reads CASSTGSTEAFF. CDR3 bases: TGTGCCAGCAGTACCGGGAGCACTGAAGCTTTCTTT.

This chain links TRBV2 with TRBJ2-7; 8 nucleotides agree with TRBD1. V lost 4 bases and J lost 11; bases outside the gene matches: 7. The CDR3 sequence is 12 residues long. CDR1 is SNHLY, CDR2 FYNNEI, per germline. The CDR3: CASSGGQDGEYF. The CDR3 DNA sequence: TGTGCCAGCAGTGGGGGACAGGACGGGGAGTACTTC.

The chain is built from TRBV5-1 and TRBJ1-3; 7 bases line up with TRBD1. Germline CDR1 SGHRS, CDR2 YFSETQ. The junction had 11 bases not matched to a gene; V was cut back by 10 bases and J by 10 bases. The CDR3 extends over 12 amino acids. The CDR3 bases are TGCGCCTCCGGGGACAGCTTACGGACCATATATTTT. Its translation: CASGDSLRTIYF.

The J gene is TRBJ1-1, the V gene TRBV30; D ambiguous. Germline CDR1 and CDR2: GTSNPN and SVGIG (reference sequence). V dropped 0 bases and J dropped 7 bases, with 15 bases sitting between them. The CDR3 runs to 14 residues. The chain's CDR3 is CAWSVPPAKSEAFF. Written as DNA, the CDR3 is TGTGCCTGGAGTGTACCGCCTGCAAAGAGTGAAGCTTTCTTT. The complete variable domain, with remaining parts taken from reference TRBV30 and TRBJ1-1, reads SQTIHQWPATLVQPVGSPLSLECTVEGTSNPNLYWYRQAAGRGLQLLFYSVGIGQISSEVPQNLSASRPQDRQFILSSKKLLLSDSGFYLCAWSVPPAKSEAFFGQGTRLTVV.

The chain joins TRBV27 to TRBJ2-7, with D possibly TRBD2 on 5 matching bases. The germline gives CDR1 MNHEY, CDR2 SMNVEV (reference sequence). Trimming shortened V by 2 bases and J by 4 bases, and 15 bases separated the two germline ends. The CDR3 totals 15 residues. The CDR3 is CASSLEFGVSYEQYF. The CDR3 DNA reads TGTGCCAGCAGTTTAGAGTTCGGGGTATCTTACGAGCAGTACTTC.

V is TRBV6-1 and J is TRBJ2-1; TRBD2 matches at 9 bases. The CDR3 is made up of 16 amino acids. V dropped 1 base and J dropped 6; count of bases not matched to a gene: 7. Germline assignment: CDR1 MNHNS and CDR2 SASEGT. CDR3 in DNA: TGTGCCAGCAGTGAAGTTATAGCGGGAGCTCTCAATGAGCAGTTCTTC. Translated, it gives CASSEVIAGALNEQFF.

The chain is built from TRBV4-3 and TRBJ1-5, with D unresolved. The CDR3 has 16 residues. From germline, CDR1 is LGHNA and CDR2 YSLEER. Trimming left V 0 bases short and J 0 bases short, with 9 bases between. For the CDR3, the DNA is TGCGCCAGCAGCCAAGATCACGGGGATAGCAATCAGCCCCAGCATTTT. Translating it yields CASSQDHGDSNQPQHF.

The chain recombines TRBV7-2 with TRBJ1-6, with 8 bases matching TRBD1. Germline V gives CDR1 SGHTA, CDR2 FQGNSA. CDR3 length equals 18 residues. Unmatched junction bases numbered 16, after V lost 5 bases and J lost 7 bases. The CDR3: CASSPRDRSRGGNSPLHF. As DNA, the CDR3 is TGTGCCAGCAGCCCCCGGGACAGGTCCCGAGGGGGAAATTCACCCCTCCACTTT.

The rearrangement joins TRBV7-9 to TRBJ1-3, with 7 bases identical to TRBD1. J was trimmed by 4 bases and V by 4 bases; bases with no gene match: 7. This CDR3 is built from 15 residues. Germline assignment: CDR1 SEHNR and CDR2 FQNEAQ (reference sequence). Here the CDR3 DNA reads TGTGCCAGCAGCTCGGTGGGGACAGTGGGAAACACCATATATTTT. Translating gives CASSSVGTVGNTIYF.

The chain recombines TRBV2 with TRBJ1-2; 8 nucleotides line up with TRBD1. V lost 2 bases and J lost 1; bases outside the gene matches: 3. The CDR3 length is 15 residues. From germline, CDR1 is SNHLY and CDR2 FYNNEI. CDR3 sequence (DNA): TGTGCCAGCAGTGAACCGGACAGGGTTAACTATGGCTACACCTTC. Amino acids: CASSEPDRVNYGYTF.

The gene calls are TRBV7-9 and TRBJ2-3; TRBD2 matches at 8 bases. Germline V gene lookup returns CDR1 SEHNR and CDR2 FQNEAQ (reference sequence). V lost 1 base and J lost 8; bases outside the gene matches: 2. CDR3 size: 13 residues. This chain's CDR3 is CASSLVAGGTQYF. Here the CDR3 DNA reads TGTGCCAGCAGCTTAGTTGCGGGGGGTACGCAGTATTTT.

The chain links TRBV6-5 to TRBJ2-2; TRBD1 aligns across 10 bases. The CDR3 is 15 residues long. Looked up from germline, CDR1 is MNHEY and CDR2 is SVGAGI. V lost 8 bases and J lost 6; bases outside the gene matches: 9. The CDR3 region has the DNA TGTGCCAGCGCACCGGGACAGGGGTGGCCCGGGGAGCTGTTTTTT. It encodes CASAPGQGWPGELFF.

This chain uses TRBV7-2 with TRBJ2-1; TRBD1 matches at 7 bases. Per the germline V gene, CDR1 is SGHTA and CDR2 is FQGNSA. Trimming removed 6 bases from V and 4 bases from J; junction bases left unmatched: 9. The CDR3 length is 15 residues. CDR3 DNA sequence: TGTGCCAGCAGACAACCGGGACAGAAGTACAATGAGCAGTTCTTC. Translating it yields CASRQPGQKYNEQFF.

The J gene is TRBJ2-7, the V gene TRBV15; 8 bases fit TRBD2. Per the germline V gene, CDR1 is LNHNV and CDR2 is YYDKDF (reference sequence). Losses at the gene ends were 3 bases for V and 3 bases for J; bases not matched to a gene: 7. The CDR3 consists of 15 residues. The CDR3 DNA is TGTGCCACCAGCAGCCGGGGGGGCCAGATCTACGAGCAGTACTTC. Translating it yields CATSSRGGQIYEQYF.

This clone was counted a single time. The chain employs TRBV2 and TRBJ1-5, with 7 bases aligning to TRBD1. Trimming cost V 6 bases and J 0 bases; bases outside gene matches: 5. Looked up from germline, CDR1 is SNHLY and CDR2 is FYNNEI. The CDR3 length is 15 residues. The CDR3 DNA is TGTGCCAGCAGGGGACAGCCTTATAGCAATCAGCCCCAGCATTTT. Translating it yields CASRGQPYSNQPQHF.

V and J are TRBV19 and TRBJ1-4; D possibly corresponds to TRBD1 (6 bases). This CDR3 region has 16 residues. The germline V gene has CDR1 LNHDA and CDR2 SQIVND (reference sequence). Trimming stripped 7 bases from V and 3 bases from J, with 18 bases between. CDR3 sequence: CASISMGATANEKLFF. In nucleotides, the CDR3 is TGTGCCAGTATATCGATGGGGGCAACCGCTAATGAAAAACTGTTTTTT.

This chain links TRBV3-1 (or the pseudogene TRBV3-2) with TRBJ2-1; 7 bases line up with TRBD2. CDR3 size: 17 residues. V was pared by 0 bases and J by 0 bases, with 5 bases of the junction left unmatched. CDR1 and CDR2 from the germline V gene are LGHDT and YNNKEL (reference sequence). The CDR3 protein is CASSQDRRTSSYNEQFF. The CDR3, as DNA: TGTGCCAGCAGCCAAGATCGTCGGACTAGCTCCTACAATGAGCAGTTCTTC.

This chain links TRBV5-4 with TRBJ1-1, with D hard to call. The CDR3 contains 15 residues. The V and J ends lost 3 bases and 1 base respectively, with 13 bases between them. Germline V CDR1 and CDR2: SGHNT, YYREEE (reference sequence). The DNA of the CDR3 is TGTGCCAGCAGCTCCACCGGTAACAGGAACACTGAAGCTTTCTTT. This gives the protein CASSSTGNRNTEAFF.

The chain carries TRBV27 and TRBJ1-3; the D gene is possibly TRBD1 (5 bases). V lost 4 bases and J 4 bases, leaving 11 bases between the germline ends. Germline loops: CDR1 MNHEY, CDR2 SMNVEV (reference sequence). The CDR3 is 14 residues long. The CDR3 DNA reads as TGTGCCAGCAGTTCCGGGACTGCAGGAAACACCATATATTTT. This sequence encodes CASSSGTAGNTIYF.

This clone came up a few times. This chain connects TRBV9 to TRBJ1-5, with D possibly TRBD1 on 6 matching bases. Germline V gene data show CDR1 as SGDLS and CDR2 as YYNGEE. The CDR3 length is 14 residues. V was pared by 4 bases and J by 8 bases, with 16 bases between. CDR3 sequence (DNA): TGTGCCAGCAGCCCTGGGCAGGGGAGCGAGCCCCAGCATTTT. Its protein is CASSPGQGSEPQHF.

This chain links TRBV6-2 or TRBV6-3 with TRBJ1-2; tentative D call: TRBD1 (5 bases). CDR3 length: 16 amino acids. The germline gives CDR1 MNHEY, CDR2 SVGEGT. V dropped 6 bases and J dropped 5 bases, with 22 bases sitting between them. The CDR3 coding sequence is TGTGCCAGCAGGCCTACACCCGGGACCGGGGGGTATGGCTACACCTTC. This codes for CASRPTPGTGGYGYTF.

The chain uses TRBV19 and TRBJ1-5; 8 bases are a match to TRBD1. The V segment lost 5 bases and the J segment 6 bases; nucleotides outside the gene matches: 3. Germline V gene data show CDR1 as LNHDA and CDR2 as SQIVND (reference sequence). The CDR3 is 13 residues long. DNA for the CDR3: TGTGCCAGTAGTCCAGGGGGCTCTCAGCCCCAGCATTTT. Its protein product is CASSPGGSQPQHF.

This rearrangement joins TRBV6-5 to TRBJ2-3, with TRBD1 matching 7 bases. J gave up 1 base and V 6 bases, and 4 bases lay outside the gene matches. Germline assignment: CDR1 MNHEY and CDR2 SVGAGI. The CDR3 is 14 amino acids. Here the CDR3 DNA reads TGTGCCAGCAGCCCAGGACAGGGCACAGATACGCAGTATTTT. The encoded protein is CASSPGQGTDTQYF.

The gene calls are TRBV6-5 and TRBJ2-1; 10 bases line up with TRBD1. The CDR3 is 14 residues long. CDR1 and CDR2 from the germline V gene are MNHEY and SVGAGI. The ends lost 6 bases at V and 8 bases at J; junction bases unmatched: 7. The CDR3 region has the DNA TGTGCCAGCAGAACGGGACAGGGGTTCTATGAGCAGTTCTTC. Its protein product is CASRTGQGFYEQFF.